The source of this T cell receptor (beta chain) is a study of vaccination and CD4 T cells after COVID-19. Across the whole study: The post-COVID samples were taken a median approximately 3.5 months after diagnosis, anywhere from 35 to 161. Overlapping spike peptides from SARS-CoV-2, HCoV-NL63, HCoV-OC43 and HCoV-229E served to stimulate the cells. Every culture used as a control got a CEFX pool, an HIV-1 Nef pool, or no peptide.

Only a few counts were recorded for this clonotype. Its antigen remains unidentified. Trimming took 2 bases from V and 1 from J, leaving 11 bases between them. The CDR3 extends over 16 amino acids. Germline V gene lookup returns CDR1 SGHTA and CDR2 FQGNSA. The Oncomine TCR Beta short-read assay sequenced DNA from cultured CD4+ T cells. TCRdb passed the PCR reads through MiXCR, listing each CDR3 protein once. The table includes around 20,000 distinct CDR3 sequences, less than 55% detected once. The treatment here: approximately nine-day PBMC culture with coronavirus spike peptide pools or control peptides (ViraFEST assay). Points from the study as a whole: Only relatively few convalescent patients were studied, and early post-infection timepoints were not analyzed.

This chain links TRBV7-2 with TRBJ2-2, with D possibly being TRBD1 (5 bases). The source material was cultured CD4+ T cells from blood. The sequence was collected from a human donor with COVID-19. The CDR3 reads CASSLRPGMNTGELFF. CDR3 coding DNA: TGTGCCAGCAGCTTACGACCAGGGATGAACACCGGGGAGCTGTTTTTT.